What follows describes a single T cell receptor beta chain. Its antigen is not known. The entry originates in a study of T-cell memory formation after mild COVID-19. Overall study findings and caveats: Among contracting clones, CD4+ were mainly CM/EM and CD8+ enriched in EMRA. The study found balanced CD4/CD8 in clones contracting day 15 to 85 and a CD4+ lean in later expanders.

TCR alpha and TCR beta cDNA libraries carrying sample barcodes and UMIs were produced by 5'RACE using constant-segment primers. TCRdb reanalysed the 5' RACE reads using MiXCR and keeps one entry per CDR3 protein. The sample includes about 400,000 distinct CDR3 sequences, 20% to 25% of them seen just once. The V end was cut by 1 base, the J end by 1 base, with 8 bases between. CDR3 length: 14 residues. Per germline, CDR1 GTSNPN and CDR2 SVGIG (reference sequence). The clonotype originates from an adult woman who had mild COVID-19 (a few samples of this study predate the infection). Cell type and time point are not known. This chain joins TRBV30 and TRBJ1-5; D not certain. The specimen sequenced was PBMCs or a T cell subset sorted from them (not recorded which). The CDR3 sequence: CAWSEGYSNQPQHF. CDR3 bases: TGTGCCTGGAGTGAAGGGTACAGCAATCAGCCCCAGCATTTT.